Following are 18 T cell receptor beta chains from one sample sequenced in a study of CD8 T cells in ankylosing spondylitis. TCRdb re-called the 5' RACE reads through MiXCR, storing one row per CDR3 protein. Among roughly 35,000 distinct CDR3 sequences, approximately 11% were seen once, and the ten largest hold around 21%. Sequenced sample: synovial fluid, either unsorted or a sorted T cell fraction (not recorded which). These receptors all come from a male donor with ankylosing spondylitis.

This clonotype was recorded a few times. CDR3 coding DNA: TGCGCCAGCAGCAGCTCTAGCACAGATACGCAGTATTTT. This sequence encodes CASSSSSTDTQYF. The chain recombines TRBV5-1 with TRBJ2-3; D not certain. V shed 4 bases and J shed 0 bases, with 6 bases lying between them. Germline V CDR1 and CDR2: SGHRS, YFSETQ. The CDR3 extends over 13 amino acids.

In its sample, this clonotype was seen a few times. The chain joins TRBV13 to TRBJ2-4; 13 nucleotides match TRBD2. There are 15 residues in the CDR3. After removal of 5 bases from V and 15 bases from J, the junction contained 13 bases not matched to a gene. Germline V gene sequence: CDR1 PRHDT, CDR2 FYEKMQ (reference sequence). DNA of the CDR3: TGTGCCAGCAGCGCATACGGACTAGCGGGAGTGCCGCGGTACTTC. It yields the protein CASSAYGLAGVPRYF. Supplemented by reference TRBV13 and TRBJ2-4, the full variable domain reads AAGVIQSPRHLIKEKRETATLKCYPIPRHDTVYWYQQGPGQDPQFLISFYEKMQSDKGSIPDRFSAQQFSDYHSELNMSSLELGDSALYFCASSAYGLAGVPRYFGAGTRLSVL.

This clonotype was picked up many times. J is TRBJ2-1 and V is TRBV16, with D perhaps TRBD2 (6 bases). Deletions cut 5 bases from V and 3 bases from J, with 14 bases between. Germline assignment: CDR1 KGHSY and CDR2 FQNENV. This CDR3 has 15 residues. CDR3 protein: CASSFTSRLYNEQFF. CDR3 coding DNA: TGTGCCAGCAGCTTCACTAGCAGGCTCTACAATGAGCAGTTCTTC.

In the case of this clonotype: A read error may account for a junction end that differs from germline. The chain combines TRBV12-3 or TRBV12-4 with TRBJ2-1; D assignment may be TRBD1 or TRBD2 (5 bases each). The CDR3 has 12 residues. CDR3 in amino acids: CVSSFGGSEQFF. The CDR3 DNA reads TGTGTCAGCAGTTTTGGGGGAAGCGAGCAGTTCTTC.

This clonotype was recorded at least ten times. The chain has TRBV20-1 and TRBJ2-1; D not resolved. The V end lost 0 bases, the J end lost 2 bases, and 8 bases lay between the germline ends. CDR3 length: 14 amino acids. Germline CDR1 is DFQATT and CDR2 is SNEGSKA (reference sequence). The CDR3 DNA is TGCAGTGCTAGAGATGCATATCCCTACAATGAGCAGTTCTTC. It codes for CSARDAYPYNEQFF.

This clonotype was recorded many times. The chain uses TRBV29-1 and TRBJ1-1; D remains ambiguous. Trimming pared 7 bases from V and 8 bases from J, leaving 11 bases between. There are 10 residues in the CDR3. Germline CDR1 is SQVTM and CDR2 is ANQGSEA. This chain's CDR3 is CSGQEIEAFF. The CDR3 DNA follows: TGCAGCGGCCAGGAAATAGAAGCTTTCTTT.

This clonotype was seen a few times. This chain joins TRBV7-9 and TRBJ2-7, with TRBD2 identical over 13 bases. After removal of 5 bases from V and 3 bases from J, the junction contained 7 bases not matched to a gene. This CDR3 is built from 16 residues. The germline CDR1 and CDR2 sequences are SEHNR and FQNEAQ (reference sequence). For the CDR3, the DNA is TGTGCCAGCAGCGAACGGACTAGCGGGAGTATCTACGAGCAGTACTTC. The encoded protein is CASSERTSGSIYEQYF. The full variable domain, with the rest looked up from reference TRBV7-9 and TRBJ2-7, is DTGVSQNPRHKITKRGQNVTFRCDPISEHNRLYWYRQTLGQGPEFLTYFQNEAQLEKSRLLSDRFSAERPKGSFSTLEIQRTEQGDSAMYLCASSERTSGSIYEQYFGPGTRLTVT.

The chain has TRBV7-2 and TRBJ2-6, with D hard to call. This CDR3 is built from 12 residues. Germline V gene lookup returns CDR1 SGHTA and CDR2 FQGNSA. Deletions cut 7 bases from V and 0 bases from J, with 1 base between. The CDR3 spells CASTSGANVLTF. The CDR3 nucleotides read TGTGCCAGCACCTCTGGGGCCAACGTCCTGACTTTC.

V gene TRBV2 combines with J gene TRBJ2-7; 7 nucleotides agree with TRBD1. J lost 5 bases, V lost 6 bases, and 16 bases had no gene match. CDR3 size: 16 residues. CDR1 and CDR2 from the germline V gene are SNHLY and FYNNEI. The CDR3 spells CASRDFYDRASDEQYF. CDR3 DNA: TGTGCCAGCAGGGACTTCTACGACAGGGCCAGCGACGAGCAGTACTTC.

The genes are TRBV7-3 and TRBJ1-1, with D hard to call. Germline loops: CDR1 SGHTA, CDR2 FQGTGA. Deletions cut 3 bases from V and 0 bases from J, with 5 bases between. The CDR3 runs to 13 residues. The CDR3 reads CASSFLVNTEAFF. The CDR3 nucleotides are TGTGCCAGCAGCTTTTTAGTGAACACTGAAGCTTTCTTT. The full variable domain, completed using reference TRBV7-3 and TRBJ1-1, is GAGVSQTPSNKVTEKGKYVELRCDPISGHTALYWYRQSLGQGPEFLIYFQGTGAADDSGLPNDRFFAVRPEGSVSTLKIQRTERGDSAVYLCASSFLVNTEAFFGQGTRLTVV.

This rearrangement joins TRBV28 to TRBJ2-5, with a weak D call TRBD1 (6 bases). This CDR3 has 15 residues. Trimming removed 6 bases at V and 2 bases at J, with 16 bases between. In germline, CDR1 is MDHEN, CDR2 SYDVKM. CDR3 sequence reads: CASRARGTLQETQYF. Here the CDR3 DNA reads TGTGCCAGCAGGGCTCGAGGGACACTACAAGAGACCCAGTACTTC.

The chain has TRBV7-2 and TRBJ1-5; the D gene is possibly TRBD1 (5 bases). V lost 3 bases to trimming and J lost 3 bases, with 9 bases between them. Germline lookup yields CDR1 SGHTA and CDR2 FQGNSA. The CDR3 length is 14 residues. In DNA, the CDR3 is TGTGCCAGCAGCTTCGACAGTTTCAATCAGCCCCAGCATTTT. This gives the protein CASSFDSFNQPQHF.

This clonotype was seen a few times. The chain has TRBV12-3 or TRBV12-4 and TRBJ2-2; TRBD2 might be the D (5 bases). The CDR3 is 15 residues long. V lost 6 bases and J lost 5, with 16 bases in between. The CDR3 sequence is CASSTSGRRTGELFF. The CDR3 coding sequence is TGTGCCAGCAGCACGAGCGGCAGACGGACCGGGGAGCTGTTTTTT.

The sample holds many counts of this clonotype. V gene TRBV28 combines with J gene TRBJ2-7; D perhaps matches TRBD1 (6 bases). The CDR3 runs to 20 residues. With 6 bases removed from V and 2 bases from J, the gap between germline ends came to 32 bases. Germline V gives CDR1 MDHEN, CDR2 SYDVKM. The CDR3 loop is CASRRVGALYGSGPTYEQYF. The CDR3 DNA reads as TGTGCCAGCAGGAGGGTGGGGGCCCTGTATGGGAGCGGTCCGACCTACGAGCAGTACTTC.

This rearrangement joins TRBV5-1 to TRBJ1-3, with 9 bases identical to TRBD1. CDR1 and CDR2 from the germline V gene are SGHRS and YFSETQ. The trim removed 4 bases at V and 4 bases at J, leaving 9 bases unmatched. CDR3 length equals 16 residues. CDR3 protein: CASSRSTGTGGNTIYF. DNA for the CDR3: TGCGCCAGCAGCCGTTCTACCGGGACAGGGGGAAACACCATATATTTT.

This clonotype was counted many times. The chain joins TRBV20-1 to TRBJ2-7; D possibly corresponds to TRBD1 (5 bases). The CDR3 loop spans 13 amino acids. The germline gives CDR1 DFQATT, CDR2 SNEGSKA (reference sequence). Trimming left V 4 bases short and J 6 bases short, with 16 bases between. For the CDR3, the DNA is TGCAGTGCTAACACAGGTCCAGGCGCCGAGCAGTACTTC. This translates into CSANTGPGAEQYF.

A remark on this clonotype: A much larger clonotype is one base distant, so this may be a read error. The CDR3 DNA sequence: TGTGTCAGCAGCTACGGACCGAAGACCTACGAGCAGTACTTC. This gives the protein CVSSYGPKTYEQYF. V gene TRBV5-6 combines with J gene TRBJ2-7; no clear D. The CDR3 spans 14 residues. CDR1 SGHDT and CDR2 YYEEEE come from the germline V gene.

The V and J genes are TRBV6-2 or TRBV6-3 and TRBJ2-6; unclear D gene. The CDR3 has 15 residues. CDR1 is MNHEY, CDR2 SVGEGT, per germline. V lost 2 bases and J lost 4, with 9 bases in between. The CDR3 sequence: CASSYPPTGANVLTF. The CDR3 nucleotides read TGTGCCAGCAGTTACCCCCCCACCGGGGCCAACGTCCTGACTTTC.